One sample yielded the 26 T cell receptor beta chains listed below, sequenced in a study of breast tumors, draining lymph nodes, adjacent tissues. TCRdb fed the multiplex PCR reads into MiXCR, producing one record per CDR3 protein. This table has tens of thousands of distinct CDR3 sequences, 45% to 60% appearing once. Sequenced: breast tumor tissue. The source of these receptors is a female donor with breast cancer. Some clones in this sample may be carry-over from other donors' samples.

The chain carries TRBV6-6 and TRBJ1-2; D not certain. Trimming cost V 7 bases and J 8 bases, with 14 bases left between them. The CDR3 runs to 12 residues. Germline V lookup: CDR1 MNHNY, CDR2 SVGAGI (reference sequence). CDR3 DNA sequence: TGTGCCAGCACCAATACAGCCTACGGCTACACCTTC. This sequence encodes CASTNTAYGYTF.

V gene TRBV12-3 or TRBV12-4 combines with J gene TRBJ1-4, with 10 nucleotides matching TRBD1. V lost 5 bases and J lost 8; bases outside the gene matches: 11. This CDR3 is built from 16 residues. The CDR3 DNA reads TGTGCCAGCAGTCAACCATGGACAGGGGGAAAGGAAAAACTGTTTTTT. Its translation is CASSQPWTGGKEKLFF.

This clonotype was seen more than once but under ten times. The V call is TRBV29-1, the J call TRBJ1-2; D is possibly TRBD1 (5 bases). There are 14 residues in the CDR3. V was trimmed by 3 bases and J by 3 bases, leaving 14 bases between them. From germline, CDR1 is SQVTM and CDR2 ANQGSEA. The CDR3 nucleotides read TGCAGCGTTGATAGCGGGGACGGGGACTATGGCTACACCTTC. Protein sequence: CSVDSGDGDYGYTF. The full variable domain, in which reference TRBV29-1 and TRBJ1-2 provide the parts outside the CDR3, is SAVISQKPSRDICQRGTSLTIQCQVDSQVTMMFWYRQQPGQSLTLIATANQGSEATYESGFVIDKFPISRPNLTFSTLTVSNMSPEDSSIYLCSVDSGDGDYGYTFGSGTRLTVV.

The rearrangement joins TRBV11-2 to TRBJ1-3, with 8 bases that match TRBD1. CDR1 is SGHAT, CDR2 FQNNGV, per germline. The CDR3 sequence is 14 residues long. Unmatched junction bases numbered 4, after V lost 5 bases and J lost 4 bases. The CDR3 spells CASSHRGSGNTIYF. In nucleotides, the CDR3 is TGTGCCAGCAGCCACAGGGGGTCCGGAAACACCATATATTTT.

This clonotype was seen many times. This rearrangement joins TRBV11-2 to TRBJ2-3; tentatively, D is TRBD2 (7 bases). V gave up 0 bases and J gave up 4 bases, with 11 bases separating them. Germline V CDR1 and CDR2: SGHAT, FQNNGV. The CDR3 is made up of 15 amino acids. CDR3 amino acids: CASSLEGGAPDTQYF. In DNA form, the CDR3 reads TGTGCCAGCAGCTTAGAGGGGGGGGCCCCAGATACGCAGTATTTT.

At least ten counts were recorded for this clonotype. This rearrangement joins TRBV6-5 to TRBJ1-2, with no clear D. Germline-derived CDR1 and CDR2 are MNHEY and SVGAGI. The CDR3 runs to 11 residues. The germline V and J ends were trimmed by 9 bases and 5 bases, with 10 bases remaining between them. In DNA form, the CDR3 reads TGTGCCAGTAGACGGGGATATGGCTACACCTTC. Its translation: CASRRGYGYTF.

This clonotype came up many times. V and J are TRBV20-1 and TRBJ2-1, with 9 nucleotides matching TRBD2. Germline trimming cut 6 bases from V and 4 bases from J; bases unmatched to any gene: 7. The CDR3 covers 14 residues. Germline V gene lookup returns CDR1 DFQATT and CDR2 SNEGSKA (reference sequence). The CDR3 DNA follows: TGCAGTGCCCAAGGGCTAGCGGGGTACAATGAGCAGTTCTTC. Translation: CSAQGLAGYNEQFF.

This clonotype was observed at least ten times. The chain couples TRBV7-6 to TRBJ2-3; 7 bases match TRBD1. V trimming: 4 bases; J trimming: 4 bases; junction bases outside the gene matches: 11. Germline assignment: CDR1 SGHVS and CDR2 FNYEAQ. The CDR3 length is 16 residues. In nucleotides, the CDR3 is TGTGCCAGCAGCTCCATAGCGACAGGGACCCCAGATACGCAGTATTTT. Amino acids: CASSSIATGTPDTQYF.

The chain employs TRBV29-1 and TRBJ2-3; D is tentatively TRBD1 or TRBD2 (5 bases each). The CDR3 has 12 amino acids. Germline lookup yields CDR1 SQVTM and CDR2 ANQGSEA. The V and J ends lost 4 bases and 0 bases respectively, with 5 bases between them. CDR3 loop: CSVGGSTDTQYF. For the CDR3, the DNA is TGCAGCGTTGGGGGGAGCACAGATACGCAGTATTTT.

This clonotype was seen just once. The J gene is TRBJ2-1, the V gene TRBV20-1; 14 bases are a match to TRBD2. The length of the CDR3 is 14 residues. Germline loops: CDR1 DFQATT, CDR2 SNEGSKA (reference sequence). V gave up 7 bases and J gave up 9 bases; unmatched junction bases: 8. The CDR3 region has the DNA TGCAGTGGGGAGACTAGCGGGAGGGCCATTGAGCAGTTCTTC. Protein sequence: CSGETSGRAIEQFF.

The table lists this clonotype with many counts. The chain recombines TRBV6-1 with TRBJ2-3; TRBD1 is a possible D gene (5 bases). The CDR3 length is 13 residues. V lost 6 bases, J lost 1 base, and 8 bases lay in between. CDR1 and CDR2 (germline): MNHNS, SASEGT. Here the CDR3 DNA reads TGTGCCAGCAGGGGGCTCCGCACAGATACGCAGTATTTT. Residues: CASRGLRTDTQYF.

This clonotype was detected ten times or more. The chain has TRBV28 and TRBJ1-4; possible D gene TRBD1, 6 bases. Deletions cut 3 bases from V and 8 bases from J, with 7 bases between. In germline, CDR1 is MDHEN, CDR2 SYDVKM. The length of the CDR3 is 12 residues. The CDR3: CASSFQGEKLFF. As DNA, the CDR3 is TGTGCCAGCAGTTTTCAGGGGGAAAAACTGTTTTTT.

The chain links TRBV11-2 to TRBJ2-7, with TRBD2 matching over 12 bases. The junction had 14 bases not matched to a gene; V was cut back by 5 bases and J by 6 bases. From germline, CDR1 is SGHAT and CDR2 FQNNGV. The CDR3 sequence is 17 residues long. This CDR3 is CASSRPTLAGGTSEQYF. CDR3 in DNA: TGTGCCAGCAGCCGACCCACACTAGCGGGAGGTACGTCCGAGCAGTACTTC.

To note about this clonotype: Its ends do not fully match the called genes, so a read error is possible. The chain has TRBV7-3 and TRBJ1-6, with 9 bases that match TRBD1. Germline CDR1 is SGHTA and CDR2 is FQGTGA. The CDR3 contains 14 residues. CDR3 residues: CAGSSDRGGSPLHF. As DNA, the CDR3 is TGTGCCGGCAGCTCGGACAGGGGAGGTTCACCCCTCCACTTT.

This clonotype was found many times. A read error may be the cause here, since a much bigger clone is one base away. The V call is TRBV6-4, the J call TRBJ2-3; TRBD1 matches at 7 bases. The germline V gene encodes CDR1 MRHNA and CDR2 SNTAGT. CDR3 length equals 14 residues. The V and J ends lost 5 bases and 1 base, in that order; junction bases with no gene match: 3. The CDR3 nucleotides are TGTGCCAGCAGTCACGGGACAGGCACAGATACGCAGTATTTT. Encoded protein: CASSHGTGTDTQYF.

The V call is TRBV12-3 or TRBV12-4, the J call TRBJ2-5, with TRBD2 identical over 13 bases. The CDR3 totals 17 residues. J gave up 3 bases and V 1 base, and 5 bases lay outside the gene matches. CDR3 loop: CASSLVTSGGGKETQYF. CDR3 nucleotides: TGTGCCAGCAGTTTAGTTACTAGCGGGGGGGGAAAAGAGACCCAGTACTTC.

The CDR3 sequence is CSGASGAAEAFF. The CDR3 nucleotides read TGCAGCGGCGCGAGCGGGGCGGCTGAAGCTTTCTTT. The genes are TRBV29-1 and TRBJ1-1; tentative D call: TRBD1 (5 bases). V was pared by 7 bases and J by 6 bases, with 15 bases between. The CDR3 has 12 residues. Looked up from germline, CDR1 is SQVTM and CDR2 is ANQGSEA.

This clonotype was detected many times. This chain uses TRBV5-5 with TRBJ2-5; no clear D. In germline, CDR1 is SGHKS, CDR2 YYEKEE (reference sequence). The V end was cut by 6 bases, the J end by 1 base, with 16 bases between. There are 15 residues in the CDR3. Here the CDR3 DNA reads TGTGCCAGCATCGAACGACCCCTAGGCCAAGAGACCCAGTACTTC. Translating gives CASIERPLGQETQYF.

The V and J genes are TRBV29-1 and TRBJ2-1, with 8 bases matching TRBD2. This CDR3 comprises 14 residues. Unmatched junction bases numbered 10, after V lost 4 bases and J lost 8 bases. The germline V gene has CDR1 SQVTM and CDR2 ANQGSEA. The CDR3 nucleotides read TGCAGCGTTGTTAGCGGGGTAGGGGAGGATGAGCAGTTCTTC. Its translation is CSVVSGVGEDEQFF.

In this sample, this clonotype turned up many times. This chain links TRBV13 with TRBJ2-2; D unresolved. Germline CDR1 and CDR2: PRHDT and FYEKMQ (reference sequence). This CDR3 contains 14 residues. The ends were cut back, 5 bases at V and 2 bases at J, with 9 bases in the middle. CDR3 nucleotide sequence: TGTGCCAGCAGCCGGACCTACAACACCGGGGAGCTGTTTTTT. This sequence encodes CASSRTYNTGELFF.

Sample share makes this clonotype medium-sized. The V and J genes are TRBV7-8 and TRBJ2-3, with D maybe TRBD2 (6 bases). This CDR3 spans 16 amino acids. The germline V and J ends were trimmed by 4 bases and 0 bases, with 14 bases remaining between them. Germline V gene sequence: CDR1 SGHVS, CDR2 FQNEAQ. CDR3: CASSSRGLPSTDTQYF. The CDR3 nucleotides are TGTGCCAGCAGCTCTCGGGGACTTCCTAGCACAGATACGCAGTATTTT.

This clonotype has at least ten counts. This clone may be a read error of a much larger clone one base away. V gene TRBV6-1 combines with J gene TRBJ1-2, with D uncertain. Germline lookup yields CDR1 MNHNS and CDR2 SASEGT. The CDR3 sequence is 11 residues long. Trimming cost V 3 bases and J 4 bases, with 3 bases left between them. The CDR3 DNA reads TGTGCCAGCAGTGACAGCTATGGCTACACCTTC. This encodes CASSDSYGYTF.

The CDR3 loop reads CASSLGTGGQPQHF. CDR3 nucleotides: TGTGCCAGCAGCTTAGGGACAGGGGGTCAGCCCCAGCATTTT. This chain joins TRBV5-4 and TRBJ1-5, with 11 bases aligning to TRBD1. The CDR3 has 14 residues. Germline assignment: CDR1 SGHNT and CDR2 YYREEE (reference sequence). J was trimmed by 6 bases and V by 2 bases; bases with no gene match: 1.

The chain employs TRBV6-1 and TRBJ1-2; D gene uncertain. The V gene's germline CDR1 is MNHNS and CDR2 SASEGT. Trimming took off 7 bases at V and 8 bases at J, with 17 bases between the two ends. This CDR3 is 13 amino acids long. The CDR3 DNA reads TGTGCCAGCAATAGCGGGAGGGTAAAGGGCTACACCTTC. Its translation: CASNSGRVKGYTF.

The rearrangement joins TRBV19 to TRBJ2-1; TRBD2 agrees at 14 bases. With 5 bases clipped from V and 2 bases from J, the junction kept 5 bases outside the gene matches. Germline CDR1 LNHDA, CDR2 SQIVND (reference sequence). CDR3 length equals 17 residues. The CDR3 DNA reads TGTGCCAGTAGTCCTAAGGGACTAGCGGGAGCCTACAATGAGCAGTTCTTC. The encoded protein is CASSPKGLAGAYNEQFF.

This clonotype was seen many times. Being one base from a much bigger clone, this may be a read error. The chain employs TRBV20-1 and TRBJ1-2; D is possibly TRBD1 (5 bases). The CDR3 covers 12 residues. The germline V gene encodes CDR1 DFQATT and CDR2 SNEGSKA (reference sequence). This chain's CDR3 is CSATTANYGSTF. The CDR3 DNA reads TGCAGTGCCACGACAGCCAACTATGGCTCCACCTTC.